The 9 T cell receptor beta chains below all came from one sample that was sequenced in a study of blood T cell repertoires in COVID-19. The protocol was immunoSEQ multiplex PCR, while the TCRdb copy is restricted to in-frame clones and leaves out a portion. This sample has 74,000 or so clones; roughly nine tenths occur once, and the top ten carry around 8.7%. Sequenced material: peripheral blood. Receptor source: a man between 45 and 60 years old with active COVID-19.

The chain couples TRBV7-6 to TRBJ2-5; 15 bases fit TRBD2. Per germline, CDR1 SGHVS and CDR2 FNYEAQ. J lost 2 bases, V lost 3 bases, and 4 bases had no gene match. The length of the CDR3 is 17 residues. The CDR3 spells CASSLGTSGGLQETQYF. The CDR3 DNA reads as TGTGCCAGCAGCTTGGGGACTAGCGGGGGGTTACAAGAGACCCAGTACTTC.

This chain joins TRBV18 and TRBJ2-5; D perhaps matches TRBD1 (5 bases). The CDR3 contains 16 residues. CDR1 is KGHSH and CDR2 is LQKENI in the germline V gene. V shed 6 bases and J shed 2 bases, with 19 bases lying between them. The CDR3 nucleotides are TGTGCCAGCTCCCTTCAGCGACAGTTACTACAAGAGACCCAGTACTTC. Protein sequence: CASSLQRQLLQETQYF.

The J gene is TRBJ2-7, the V gene TRBV5-6; possible D gene TRBD1, 5 bases. V was pared by 1 base and J by 0 bases, with 11 bases between. The CDR3 has 15 amino acids. The germline CDR1 and CDR2 sequences are SGHDT and YYEEEE. CDR3 protein: CASSLLQVSSYEQYF. The CDR3 nucleotides are TGTGCCAGCAGCTTGCTACAGGTGAGCTCCTACGAGCAGTACTTC.

This clone has only one observation. The chain employs TRBV11-2 and TRBJ2-7; D perhaps matches TRBD1 (6 bases). Germline loops: CDR1 SGHAT, CDR2 FQNNGV. The CDR3 extends over 16 amino acids. V dropped 0 bases and J dropped 1 base, with 13 bases sitting between them. The CDR3 is CASSLDLRTASYEQYF. CDR3 sequence (DNA): TGTGCCAGCAGCTTAGATCTCCGGACAGCATCCTACGAGCAGTACTTC.

This clone came up once. V and J are TRBV18 and TRBJ2-1, with 12 bases that match TRBD2. This CDR3 contains 12 residues. V lost 3 bases, J lost 16 bases, and 4 bases stayed unmatched. The germline V gene has CDR1 KGHSH and CDR2 LQKENI. CDR3 in amino acids: CASSPMTSGRFF. The CDR3 bases are TGTGCCAGCTCACCCATGACTAGCGGGAGATTCTTC.

This chain connects TRBV6-5 to TRBJ1-1, with 11 bases lining up with TRBD1. Trimming cost V 5 bases and J 5 bases; bases outside gene matches: 4. Germline loops: CDR1 MNHEY, CDR2 SVGAGI. The CDR3 totals 14 residues. The CDR3 bases are TGTGCCAGCAGTCGGGGGACAGGGGGGACTGAAGCTTTCTTT. It encodes CASSRGTGGTEAFF.

The V gene is TRBV2, the J gene TRBJ2-7; D might be TRBD2 (6 bases). The V gene lost 1 base and the J gene lost 2 bases, with 12 bases spanning the gap. The germline gives CDR1 SNHLY, CDR2 FYNNEI. This CDR3 spans 15 amino acids. The CDR3 DNA reads as TGTGCCAGCAGTGAAGGCGGGGCCCCCACCTACGAGCAGTACTTC. The encoded protein is CASSEGGAPTYEQYF.

The rearrangement joins TRBV6-6 to TRBJ2-7; TRBD2 matches 7 bases. The CDR3 covers 13 residues. V trimming: 7 bases; J trimming: 6 bases; junction bases outside the gene matches: 9. CDR1 and CDR2 from the germline V gene are MNHNY and SVGAGI (reference sequence). The CDR3 loop reads CASNPFGEGEQYF. The CDR3 DNA is TGTGCCAGCAATCCCTTTGGGGAGGGCGAGCAGTACTTC.

The genes are TRBV6-5 and TRBJ2-3; 10 bases fit TRBD2. V shed 5 bases and J 6 bases; nucleotides not matched to a gene: 8. The CDR3 spans 15 residues. Germline values: CDR1 MNHEY, CDR2 SVGAGI. CDR3 in amino acids: CASSQRPSGGDTQYF. CDR3 DNA: TGTGCCAGCAGTCAGCGTCCTAGCGGGGGTGATACGCAGTATTTT.